The next 32 T cell receptor beta chains were all read from a single sample in a study of blood T cell repertoires in COVID-19. The assay was immunoSEQ multiplex PCR, and TCRdb's table has in-frame clones only and misses some. Of a few hundred thousand clones in the sample, more than 75% were seen once. Sequenced: PBMCs or T cells enriched from blood (not recorded which). These receptors all stem from a woman aged 55 to 70 in a cohort exposed to, infected with or recovered from COVID-19 (not recorded which).

Concerning this clone itself: The same CDR3 arises from other DNA sequences in this sample as well. The chain joins TRBV5-1 to TRBJ2-1; TRBD2 matches at 13 bases. The V segment lost 4 bases and the J segment 2 bases; nucleotides outside the gene matches: 0. This CDR3 is 15 amino acids long. Germline loops: CDR1 SGHRS, CDR2 YFSETQ. The DNA of the CDR3 is TGCGCCAGCAGCGGGACTAGCGGGACCTACAATGAGCAGTTCTTC. This sequence encodes CASSGTSGTYNEQFF.

The sample holds a few counts of this clone. J is TRBJ2-7 and V is TRBV2; perhaps TRBD2 as D (6 bases). Trimming removed 7 bases from V and 4 bases from J, with 14 bases in between. This CDR3 has 13 residues. Germline lookup yields CDR1 SNHLY and CDR2 FYNNEI. The CDR3 bases are TGTGCCAGCAAGAGGGAGGAAAGGTACGAGCAGTACTTC. Encoded protein: CASKREERYEQYF.

The gene calls are TRBV5-1 and TRBJ2-7, with 7 bases aligning to TRBD1. V shed 4 bases, J shed 3 bases, and the junction held 10 bases outside the gene matches. Looked up from germline, CDR1 is SGHRS and CDR2 is YFSETQ. The CDR3 is made up of 15 amino acids. This CDR3 is CASSPRDRANYEQYF. The CDR3 nucleotides read TGCGCCAGCAGCCCCAGGGACAGAGCGAACTACGAGCAGTACTTC.

J is TRBJ2-1 and V is TRBV28; D ambiguous. Trimming shortened V by 5 bases and J by 0 bases, and 8 bases separated the two germline ends. This CDR3 comprises 14 residues. Per the germline V gene, CDR1 is MDHEN and CDR2 is SYDVKM. CDR3 nucleotides: TGTGCCAGCAGTAGCCTCCTCTCCTACAATGAGCAGTTCTTC. This codes for CASSSLLSYNEQFF.

The chain combines TRBV6-6 with TRBJ2-7, with 7 bases identical to TRBD2. Germline loops: CDR1 MNHNY, CDR2 SVGAGI (reference sequence). The CDR3 consists of 13 residues. V dropped 8 bases and J dropped 0; count of bases not matched to a gene: 4. For the CDR3, the DNA is TGTGCCAGCCGGGGGGTGAGCTCCTACGAGCAGTACTTC. Its translation is CASRGVSSYEQYF.

V and J are TRBV18 and TRBJ2-5; 12 bases are shared with TRBD1. CDR3 length equals 16 residues. V lost 2 bases, J lost 3 bases, and 4 bases stayed unmatched. Germline V gives CDR1 KGHSH, CDR2 LQKENI. CDR3 in DNA: TGTGCCAGCTCACCATGGGACAGGGGGCAAAAAGAGACCCAGTACTTC. Translated: CASSPWDRGQKETQYF.

In nucleotides, the CDR3 is TGTGCCAGCAGCCCCAGACTAGCGAGCTCCTACAATGAGCAGTTCTTC. Translation: CASSPRLASSYNEQFF. The chain combines TRBV16 with TRBJ2-1; 8 bases agree with TRBD2. The ends lost 4 bases at V and 0 bases at J; junction bases unmatched: 5. The CDR3 extends over 16 amino acids. From germline, CDR1 is KGHSY and CDR2 FQNENV.

The rearrangement joins TRBV30 to TRBJ1-6, with D maybe TRBD1 (6 bases). V was cut by 2 bases and J by 9 bases, with 14 bases left in between. CDR3 length: 14 residues. Per the germline V gene, CDR1 is GTSNPN and CDR2 is SVGIG (reference sequence). CDR3 sequence: CAWSPFQGSSPLHF. The CDR3 DNA reads TGTGCCTGGAGTCCGTTCCAGGGGTCTTCACCCCTCCACTTT.

The genes are TRBV13 and TRBJ1-1; D unclear. Germline V gene data show CDR1 as PRHDT and CDR2 as FYEKMQ (reference sequence). The V gene lost 5 bases and the J gene lost 2 bases, with 6 bases spanning the gap. This CDR3 spans 12 amino acids. In DNA form, the CDR3 reads TGTGCCAGCAGCCGACAAAACACTGAAGCTTTCTTT. Its protein product is CASSRQNTEAFF.

The chain couples TRBV3-1 (or the pseudogene TRBV3-2) to TRBJ1-5; the D gene is possibly TRBD1 (6 bases). CDR1 is LGHDT and CDR2 is YNNKEL in the germline V gene (reference sequence). V gave up 1 base and J gave up 4 bases, with 11 bases separating them. The CDR3 runs to 15 residues. The CDR3 DNA reads as TGTGCCAGCAGCCAAGGTGGTGGACAGAATCAGCCCCAGCATTTT. It codes for CASSQGGGQNQPQHF.

The chain carries TRBV28 and TRBJ1-5; D unresolved. The CDR3 has 15 residues. The V gene's germline CDR1 is MDHEN and CDR2 SYDVKM. V lost 2 bases and J 7 bases, leaving 15 bases between the germline ends. The CDR3 loop is CASSLTLPRLQPQHF. DNA for the CDR3: TGTGCCAGCAGTTTAACCCTTCCGAGGCTCCAGCCCCAGCATTTT.

The V gene is TRBV6-5, the J gene TRBJ2-2; D unclear. This CDR3 has 13 amino acids. The germline V and J ends were trimmed by 8 bases and 9 bases, with 16 bases remaining between them. The germline V gene has CDR1 MNHEY and CDR2 SVGAGI. CDR3 coding DNA: TGTGCCAGCGAGAGAAAAGAGTCAAGGGAGCTGTTTTTT. Translating gives CASERKESRELFF.

V gene TRBV11-1 combines with J gene TRBJ2-7; 7 nucleotides align to TRBD1. Germline trimming cut 1 base from V and 3 bases from J; bases unmatched to any gene: 6. This CDR3 spans 15 amino acids. Germline V gene sequence: CDR1 SGHAT, CDR2 FQDESV (reference sequence). This CDR3 is CASSLVVGGFYEQYF. CDR3 DNA sequence: TGTGCCAGCAGCTTAGTTGTAGGGGGCTTCTACGAGCAGTACTTC.

This chain uses TRBV6-5 with TRBJ2-5; D perhaps matches TRBD2 (6 bases). V was shortened by 7 bases and J by 5 bases, with 17 bases between the two germline ends. There are 14 residues in the CDR3. Germline V CDR1 and CDR2: MNHEY, SVGAGI. The CDR3 protein is CASTEMTSAETQYF. In DNA form, the CDR3 reads TGTGCCAGCACCGAAATGACTAGTGCGGAGACCCAGTACTTC.

Only a few counts were recorded for this clone. The chain is built from TRBV18 and TRBJ1-3; TRBD1 matches at 11 bases. J lost 4 bases, V lost 4 bases, and 6 bases had no gene match. The CDR3 covers 16 residues. Germline CDR1 KGHSH, CDR2 LQKENI. CDR3 nucleotide sequence: TGTGCCAGCTCACAATGGACAGGGGGCGAGGGAAACACCATATATTTT. It translates to CASSQWTGGEGNTIYF.

The V and J genes are TRBV5-1 and TRBJ2-3; 12 bases agree with TRBD2. The germline CDR1 and CDR2 sequences are SGHRS and YFSETQ. The CDR3 sequence is 17 residues long. The V segment lost 0 bases and the J segment 2 bases; nucleotides outside the gene matches: 4. DNA of the CDR3: TGCGCCAGCAGCTTGGCTGGGACTAGCGGGCTCACAGATACGCAGTATTTT. Translated: CASSLAGTSGLTDTQYF.

This chain uses TRBV5-6 with TRBJ2-1, with D unresolved. The ends were cut back, 1 base at V and 8 bases at J, with 7 bases in the middle. Looked up from germline, CDR1 is SGHDT and CDR2 is YYEEEE. The CDR3 length is 12 residues. For the CDR3, the DNA is TGTGCCAGCAGCTTGAGAGTAGATGAGCAGTTCTTC. It is translated as CASSLRVDEQFF.

The gene calls are TRBV7-2 and TRBJ2-5, with 7 bases that match TRBD1. The CDR3 runs to 14 residues. V lost 0 bases, J lost 4 bases, and 2 bases stayed unmatched. CDR1 is SGHTA, CDR2 FQGNSA, per germline. In nucleotides, the CDR3 is TGTGCCAGCAGCTTAGCGACAGGGAGAGAGACCCAGTACTTC. Encoded protein: CASSLATGRETQYF.

V gene TRBV19 combines with J gene TRBJ2-2; TRBD1 matches at 7 bases. V shed 1 base and J 6 bases; nucleotides not matched to a gene: 2. CDR3 length equals 14 residues. Looked up from germline, CDR1 is LNHDA and CDR2 is SQIVND (reference sequence). The CDR3 is CASSIGQGAGELFF. Here the CDR3 DNA reads TGTGCCAGTAGTATAGGGCAGGGGGCCGGGGAGCTGTTTTTT. Full variable domain (outside the CDR3, taken from reference TRBV19 and TRBJ2-2): DGGITQSPKYLFRKEGQNVTLSCEQNLNHDAMYWYRQDPGQGLRLIYYSQIVNDFQKGDIAEGYSVSREKKESFPLTVTSAQKNPTAFYLCASSIGQGAGELFFGEGSRLTVL.

The chain couples TRBV4-3 to TRBJ1-6; no firm D call. The CDR3 has 17 residues. Trimming left V 3 bases short and J 0 bases short, with 12 bases between. Germline values: CDR1 LGHNA, CDR2 YSLEER. The CDR3 loop reads CASSHSRVGSYNSPLHF. DNA of the CDR3: TGCGCCAGCAGCCACTCGAGGGTGGGCTCCTATAATTCACCCCTCCACTTT.

This clone was found once. The J gene is TRBJ1-6, the V gene TRBV6-5; maybe TRBD1 (5 bases). V was trimmed by 11 bases and J by 3 bases, leaving 14 bases between them. CDR3 size: 14 residues. The V gene's germline CDR1 is MNHEY and CDR2 SVGAGI. This chain's CDR3 is CAGARDFYNSPLHF. DNA for the CDR3: TGTGCCGGCGCCAGGGATTTCTATAATTCACCCCTCCACTTT.

This clone came up a few times. The V gene is TRBV28, the J gene TRBJ1-6, with D uncertain. Germline V gene data show CDR1 as MDHEN and CDR2 as SYDVKM. There are 14 residues in the CDR3. V gave up 5 bases and J gave up 7 bases, with 12 bases separating them. The CDR3 bases are TGTGCCAGCAGTCCGCATACAGTCAATTCACCCCTCCACTTT. As protein: CASSPHTVNSPLHF. Filled out from reference TRBV28 and TRBJ1-6, the complete variable domain reads DVKVTQSSRYLVKRTGEKVFLECVQDMDHENMFWYRQDPGLGLRLIYFSYDVKMKEKGDIPEGYSVSREKKERFSLILESASTNQTSMYLCASSPHTVNSPLHFGNGTRLTVT.

CDR3 sequence: CSVAPGANYGYTF. The CDR3 DNA follows: TGCAGCGTTGCCCCAGGGGCTAACTATGGCTACACCTTC. V usage is TRBV29-1 and J usage is TRBJ1-2, with D perhaps matching TRBD1 (6 bases). V was clipped by 4 bases and J by 0 bases, with 9 bases between them. This CDR3 contains 13 residues. Germline V CDR1 and CDR2: SQVTM, ANQGSEA.

The genes are TRBV28 and TRBJ2-2; 9 nucleotides agree with TRBD1. Germline trimming cut 6 bases from V and 6 bases from J; bases unmatched to any gene: 8. Germline CDR1 MDHEN, CDR2 SYDVKM. CDR3 length: 15 residues. This CDR3 reads CASSRDRVRAGELFF. CDR3 sequence (DNA): TGTGCCAGCAGCCGGGACAGGGTCCGAGCCGGGGAGCTGTTTTTT.

This clone came up once. This chain uses TRBV5-1 with TRBJ2-7; D gene unclear. In germline, CDR1 is SGHRS, CDR2 YFSETQ. Trimming took 0 bases from V and 4 from J, leaving 8 bases between them. The CDR3 is made up of 13 amino acids. The chain's CDR3 is CASSLALSYEQYF. CDR3 coding DNA: TGCGCCAGCAGCTTGGCCCTTTCGTACGAGCAGTACTTC.

The chain couples TRBV30 to TRBJ1-2, with D possibly being TRBD1 (5 bases). The CDR3 spans 15 residues. Trimming pared 3 bases from V and 8 bases from J, leaving 22 bases between. Germline values: CDR1 GTSNPN, CDR2 SVGIG (reference sequence). For the CDR3, the DNA is TGTGCCTGGAGCGGGACCGGGACGGGGGTCTCCGGCTACACCTTC. Its protein is CAWSGTGTGVSGYTF.

The rearrangement links TRBV19 to TRBJ1-1; D unclear. CDR3 length: 15 residues. V gave up 4 bases and J gave up 2 bases, with 14 bases separating them. Germline CDR1 and CDR2: LNHDA and SQIVND (reference sequence). The CDR3 DNA reads as TGTGCCAGTAGTACCCCCGGAGGGTCAAACACTGAAGCTTTCTTT. Protein: CASSTPGGSNTEAFF.

The V call is TRBV28, the J call TRBJ1-5; 7 bases agree with TRBD1. Germline assignment: CDR1 MDHEN and CDR2 SYDVKM. The J segment lost 2 bases and the V segment lost 8 bases, leaving 3 bases of the junction unmatched. This CDR3 is built from 13 residues. In nucleotides, the CDR3 is TGTGCCAGCGTAGACAGGGGCAATCAGCCCCAGCATTTT. Its protein is CASVDRGNQPQHF.

The chain joins TRBV4-1 to TRBJ2-7, with 7 bases aligning to TRBD2. Germline trimming cut 1 base from V and 3 bases from J; bases unmatched to any gene: 0. This CDR3 contains 13 residues. Germline V lookup: CDR1 MGHRA, CDR2 YSYEKL. The CDR3 DNA reads TGCGCCAGCAGCCAAGGGACTAGCTACGAGCAGTACTTC. Its protein product is CASSQGTSYEQYF.

The chain recombines TRBV19 with TRBJ1-2; 11 nucleotides match TRBD1. V shed 4 bases, J shed 4 bases, and the junction held 11 bases outside the gene matches. Germline V gene lookup returns CDR1 LNHDA and CDR2 SQIVND (reference sequence). The CDR3 length is 17 residues. The CDR3 DNA follows: TGTGCCAGTAGTAGGACAGGGGGCACGGTAGACCGCTATGGCTACACCTTC. Translating gives CASSRTGGTVDRYGYTF.

This clone was picked up a small number of times. The genes are TRBV30 and TRBJ2-5; maybe TRBD2 (6 bases). Germline V gene lookup returns CDR1 GTSNPN and CDR2 SVGIG (reference sequence). This CDR3 spans 14 amino acids. V was clipped by 4 bases and J by 5 bases, with 17 bases between them. The CDR3 reads CAWKGGSGGETQYF. The CDR3, as DNA: TGTGCCTGGAAAGGAGGTAGTGGGGGGGAGACCCAGTACTTC.

This clone was recorded a few times. V is TRBV5-1 and J is TRBJ2-7; 8 nucleotides align to TRBD2. The CDR3 totals 15 residues. V shed 2 bases, J shed 0 bases, and the junction held 4 bases outside the gene matches. Germline CDR1 is SGHRS and CDR2 is YFSETQ. The CDR3 coding sequence is TGCGCCAGCAGCTTTAGCGGGACAAGCTCCTACGAGCAGTACTTC. This sequence encodes CASSFSGTSSYEQYF.